This is a list of T cell receptor beta chains from one sample in a study of shared clonotypes between healthy human individuals. Assay: immunoSEQ multiplex PCR; the TCRdb copy retains only in-frame clones and omits some. The sample lists about half a million clones, almost 80% occurring once. The sample was PBMCs. These receptors were obtained from a woman in her 40s in good health. Some clones in this sample may be carry-over from other donors' samples. The CDR3 runs from the conserved cysteine through the conserved F or W. The D gene is left open where the match is weak. Only some rows state a clone size, as once, few, many or a class for expanded clones.

j_call: TRBJ2-1; d_call: -; clone_size: -; v_call: TRBV5-1; cdr3_aa: CASSSQGASPREQFF; cdr3_nt: TGCGCCAGCAGCTCACAGGGTGCTTCCCCCCGGGAGCAGTTCTTC
j_call: TRBJ2-7; d_call: -; clone_size: -; v_call: TRBV6-1; cdr3_aa: CASSEVTDTGRWYF; cdr3_nt: TGTGCCAGCAGTGAAGTCACGGACACAGGGAGATGGTACTTC
j_call: TRBJ2-2; d_call: TRBD2; clone_size: -; v_call: TRBV5-1; cdr3_aa: CASSLPLAGGPGGELFF; cdr3_nt: TGCGCCAGCAGCTTGCCCCTAGCGGGAGGGCCTGGCGGGGAGCTGTTTTTT
j_call: TRBJ1-1; d_call: -; clone_size: -; v_call: TRBV11-3; cdr3_aa: CASSSEGTEAFF; cdr3_nt: TGTGCCAGCAGCTCTGAGGGGACTGAAGCTTTCTTT
j_call: TRBJ2-7; d_call: -; clone_size: -; v_call: TRBV5-1; cdr3_aa: CASRPEGGAGYAEQYF; cdr3_nt: TGCGCCAGCAGGCCCGAGGGGGGTGCAGGCTACGCCGAGCAGTACTTC
j_call: TRBJ1-5; d_call: TRBD1; clone_size: -; v_call: TRBV5-1; cdr3_aa: CASSIGTGNQPQHF; cdr3_nt: TGCGCCAGCAGCATCGGGACAGGCAATCAGCCCCAGCATTTT
j_call: TRBJ2-7; d_call: TRBD2; clone_size: -; v_call: TRBV29-1; cdr3_aa: CSVETAGTSGTIPYEQYF; cdr3_nt: TGCAGCGTTGAGACAGCCGGGACTAGCGGGACCATCCCCTACGAGCAGTACTTC
j_call: TRBJ2-1; d_call: -; clone_size: -; v_call: TRBV10-3; cdr3_aa: CAISGLAASSYNEQFF; cdr3_nt: TGTGCCATCAGTGGGTTGGCGGCAAGCTCCTACAATGAGCAGTTCTTC
j_call: TRBJ1-1; d_call: TRBD1; clone_size: few; v_call: TRBV20-1; cdr3_aa: CSASDRKAFF; cdr3_nt: TGCAGTGCTTCGGACAGGAAAGCTTTCTTT
j_call: TRBJ2-7; d_call: -; clone_size: once; v_call: TRBV18; cdr3_aa: CASSRDVSAYEQYF; cdr3_nt: TGTGCCAGCTCGCGGGACGTTTCGGCCTACGAGCAGTACTTC
j_call: TRBJ2-1; d_call: -; clone_size: -; v_call: TRBV11-1; cdr3_aa: CASSLGSEPTVDEQFF; cdr3_nt: TGTGCCAGCAGCTTAGGGTCGGAGCCAACTGTCGATGAGCAGTTCTTC
j_call: TRBJ2-7; d_call: -; clone_size: -; v_call: TRBV2; cdr3_aa: CASSEERYEQYF; cdr3_nt: TGTGCCAGCAGTGAAGAGAGGTACGAGCAGTACTTC
j_call: TRBJ2-3; d_call: TRBD2; clone_size: -; v_call: TRBV2; cdr3_aa: CASRDPGLAGSTDTQYF; cdr3_nt: TGTGCCAGCAGGGATCCTGGGCTAGCGGGCAGCACAGATACGCAGTATTTT
j_call: TRBJ2-1; d_call: -; clone_size: -; v_call: TRBV6-5; cdr3_aa: CASSYSPGRYNEQFF; cdr3_nt: TGTGCCAGCAGTTACTCTCCGGGGAGGTACAATGAGCAGTTCTTC
j_call: TRBJ1-1; d_call: TRBD1; clone_size: -; v_call: TRBV5-4; cdr3_aa: CASSPWTGNTEAFF; cdr3_nt: TGTGCCAGCAGCCCCTGGACAGGGAACACTGAAGCTTTCTTT
j_call: TRBJ1-1; d_call: TRBD1; clone_size: -; v_call: TRBV4-3; cdr3_aa: CASSQDYRGDTEAFF; cdr3_nt: TGCGCCAGCAGCCAAGATTACAGGGGTGACACTGAAGCTTTCTTT
j_call: TRBJ2-3; d_call: -; clone_size: -; v_call: TRBV9; cdr3_aa: CASSVTTLTTDTQYF; cdr3_nt: TGTGCCAGCAGCGTAACGACTCTAACGACAGATACGCAGTATTTT
j_call: TRBJ2-2; d_call: -; clone_size: few; v_call: TRBV18; cdr3_aa: CASSSRGTGELFF; cdr3_nt: TGTGCCAGCTCATCCCGGGGCACCGGGGAGCTGTTTTTT
j_call: TRBJ1-3; d_call: -; clone_size: few; v_call: TRBV6-1; cdr3_aa: CASRQGGSGNTIYF; cdr3_nt: TGTGCCAGCAGACAGGGCGGCTCTGGAAACACCATATATTTT
j_call: TRBJ2-1; d_call: -; clone_size: -; v_call: TRBV12-5; cdr3_aa: CASGLVLASRRTGNEQFF; cdr3_nt: TGTGCTAGTGGTTTGGTACTCGCGAGCCGGCGGACGGGCAATGAGCAGTTCTTC
j_call: TRBJ2-7; d_call: -; clone_size: -; v_call: TRBV7-2; cdr3_aa: CASSLSRGPYEQYF; cdr3_nt: TGTGCCAGCAGCTTATCCAGGGGCCCCTACGAGCAGTACTTC
j_call: TRBJ1-2; d_call: -; clone_size: -; v_call: TRBV2; cdr3_aa: CASSESAAGGGYTF; cdr3_nt: TGTGCCAGCAGTGAATCAGCGGCAGGTGGCGGCTACACCTTC
j_call: TRBJ2-3; d_call: -; clone_size: -; v_call: TRBV7-3; cdr3_aa: CASSLRPAEGAFGTQYF; cdr3_nt: TGTGCCAGCAGCTTAAGGCCAGCGGAGGGGGCCTTTGGTACGCAGTATTTT
j_call: TRBJ2-7; d_call: -; clone_size: -; v_call: TRBV21-1; cdr3_aa: CASSKEDRTGYPYEQYF; cdr3_nt: TGTGCCAGCAGCAAAGAGGATCGGACAGGCTACCCCTACGAGCAGTACTTC
j_call: TRBJ2-1; d_call: TRBD2; clone_size: -; v_call: TRBV10-3; cdr3_aa: CAISEALAGGYNEQFF; cdr3_nt: TGTGCCATCAGTGAGGCACTAGCGGGAGGCTACAATGAGCAGTTCTTC
j_call: TRBJ1-1; d_call: -; clone_size: -; v_call: TRBV4-2; cdr3_aa: CASSQDFSGEAFF; cdr3_nt: TGTGCCAGCAGCCAAGATTTTTCAGGGGAAGCTTTCTTT
j_call: TRBJ1-5; d_call: TRBD1; clone_size: -; v_call: TRBV11-2; cdr3_aa: CASSVDRGDQPQHF; cdr3_nt: TGTGCCAGCAGTGTGGACAGGGGAGACCAGCCCCAGCATTTT
j_call: TRBJ2-1; d_call: TRBD2; clone_size: once; v_call: TRBV7-2; cdr3_aa: CASSLSSGSRGEQFF; cdr3_nt: TGTGCCAGCAGCTTAAGTAGCGGGAGTCGGGGTGAGCAGTTCTTC
j_call: TRBJ2-1; d_call: -; clone_size: -; v_call: TRBV7-9; cdr3_aa: CASSLGRYPFF; cdr3_nt: TGTGCCAGCAGCTTAGGGCGTTACCCGTTCTTC
j_call: TRBJ2-1; d_call: TRBD2; clone_size: -; v_call: TRBV15; cdr3_aa: CATSRGAGVGQFF; cdr3_nt: TGTGCCACCAGCAGAGGAGCGGGAGTCGGGCAGTTCTTC
j_call: TRBJ2-7; d_call: TRBD1; clone_size: few; v_call: TRBV10-3; cdr3_aa: CAIMGQGYEQYF; cdr3_nt: TGTGCCATCATGGGACAGGGCTACGAGCAGTACTTC
j_call: TRBJ2-7; d_call: TRBD1; clone_size: few; v_call: TRBV5-6; cdr3_aa: CASSYRGHHEQYF; cdr3_nt: TGTGCCAGCAGCTACAGGGGTCACCACGAGCAGTACTTC
j_call: TRBJ2-5; d_call: -; clone_size: once; v_call: TRBV7-3; cdr3_aa: CASSLNPGPYETQYF; cdr3_nt: TGTGCCAGCAGCTTAAACCCAGGACCCTATGAGACCCAGTACTTC
j_call: TRBJ2-7; d_call: TRBD2; clone_size: -; v_call: TRBV28; cdr3_aa: CASSISAGGPSYEQYF; cdr3_nt: TGTGCCAGCAGTATATCAGCGGGAGGGCCTTCCTACGAGCAGTACTTC
j_call: TRBJ1-3; d_call: -; clone_size: many; v_call: TRBV29-1; cdr3_aa: CSAGHSSGNTIYF; cdr3_nt: TGCAGCGCCGGTCACAGCTCTGGAAACACCATATATTTT
j_call: TRBJ2-5; d_call: TRBD2; clone_size: -; v_call: TRBV5-1; cdr3_aa: CASSLGGTREETQYF; cdr3_nt: TGCGCCAGCAGCTTGGGCGGGACTAGGGAAGAGACCCAGTACTTC
j_call: TRBJ2-2; d_call: TRBD2; clone_size: -; v_call: TRBV5-5; cdr3_aa: CASSRTLTSGSGELFF; cdr3_nt: TGTGCCAGCAGCAGAACTCTGACTAGCGGGAGTGGGGAGCTGTTTTTT
j_call: TRBJ1-1; d_call: -; clone_size: -; v_call: TRBV5-4; cdr3_aa: CASSLGAGENTEAFF; cdr3_nt: TGTGCCAGCAGCTTGGGGGCGGGGGAAAACACTGAAGCTTTCTTT
j_call: TRBJ2-7; d_call: -; clone_size: -; v_call: TRBV4-2; cdr3_aa: CASSHLGSGSSYEQYF; cdr3_nt: TGTGCCAGCAGCCATTTAGGGAGCGGAAGCTCCTACGAGCAGTACTTC
j_call: TRBJ1-5; d_call: -; clone_size: -; v_call: TRBV7-8; cdr3_aa: CASSSGAASNQPQHF; cdr3_nt: TGTGCCAGCAGCTCAGGGGCGGCTAGCAATCAGCCCCAGCATTTT
j_call: TRBJ2-7; d_call: -; clone_size: -; v_call: TRBV4-2; cdr3_aa: CASSQAIGSYEQYF; cdr3_nt: TGTGCCAGCAGCCAAGCTATAGGTTCCTACGAGCAGTACTTC
j_call: TRBJ2-2; d_call: TRBD2; clone_size: few; v_call: TRBV7-3; cdr3_aa: CASSPSSGDTGELFF; cdr3_nt: TGTGCCAGCAGCCCGTCTAGCGGGGACACCGGGGAGCTGTTTTTT
j_call: TRBJ2-5; d_call: -; clone_size: -; v_call: TRBV9; cdr3_aa: CASSVGDSDFQETQYF; cdr3_nt: TGTGCCAGCAGCGTAGGCGATAGCGACTTCCAAGAGACCCAGTACTTC
j_call: TRBJ2-5; d_call: -; clone_size: -; v_call: TRBV30; cdr3_aa: CAWSVPGIETQYF; cdr3_nt: TGTGCCTGGAGTGTACCCGGCATCGAGACCCAGTACTTC
j_call: TRBJ2-5; d_call: TRBD2; clone_size: few; v_call: TRBV7-9; cdr3_aa: CASSPMIAGLETQYF; cdr3_nt: TGTGCCAGCAGCCCCATGATAGCGGGATTGGAGACCCAGTACTTC
j_call: TRBJ2-5; d_call: TRBD2; clone_size: -; v_call: TRBV5-1; cdr3_aa: CASSLTGGQETQYF; cdr3_nt: TGCGCCAGCAGCTTGACCGGGGGGCAAGAGACCCAGTACTTC
j_call: TRBJ1-3; d_call: -; clone_size: -; v_call: TRBV28; cdr3_aa: CASSPTPIIGNTIYF; cdr3_nt: TGTGCCAGCAGCCCCACCCCCATTATTGGAAACACCATATATTTT
j_call: TRBJ2-4; d_call: TRBD2; clone_size: -; v_call: TRBV4-1; cdr3_aa: CASSPRGTSGSNLAKNIQYF; cdr3_nt: TGCGCCAGCAGCCCTCGGGGGACTAGCGGGAGTAATCTAGCCAAAAACATTCAGTACTTC
j_call: TRBJ1-1; d_call: TRBD1; clone_size: -; v_call: TRBV7-3; cdr3_aa: CASSVRQGSTEAFF; cdr3_nt: TGTGCCAGCAGCGTTAGACAGGGTTCCACTGAAGCTTTCTTT
j_call: TRBJ1-1; d_call: -; clone_size: -; v_call: TRBV27; cdr3_aa: CASSLLGVGGGNTEAFF; cdr3_nt: TGTGCCAGCAGTTTACTGGGAGTGGGAGGGGGGAACACTGAAGCTTTCTTT
j_call: TRBJ1-2; d_call: -; clone_size: few; v_call: TRBV7-8; cdr3_aa: CASSLWGGADNGYTF; cdr3_nt: TGTGCCAGCAGCTTATGGGGGGGCGCTGATAATGGCTACACCTTC
j_call: TRBJ1-3; d_call: -; clone_size: -; v_call: TRBV10-2; cdr3_aa: CASSEAGVGNTIYF; cdr3_nt: TGCGCCAGCAGTGAGGCAGGGGTAGGAAACACCATATATTTT
j_call: TRBJ2-7; d_call: TRBD1; clone_size: many; v_call: TRBV29-1; cdr3_aa: CSVTPIQGALDEQYF; cdr3_nt: TGCAGCGTTACGCCAATACAGGGGGCGCTTGACGAGCAGTACTTC
j_call: TRBJ1-2; d_call: -; clone_size: -; v_call: TRBV7-2; cdr3_aa: CASSLERTVYGYTF; cdr3_nt: TGTGCCAGCAGCTTAGAGCGGACGGTCTATGGCTACACCTTC